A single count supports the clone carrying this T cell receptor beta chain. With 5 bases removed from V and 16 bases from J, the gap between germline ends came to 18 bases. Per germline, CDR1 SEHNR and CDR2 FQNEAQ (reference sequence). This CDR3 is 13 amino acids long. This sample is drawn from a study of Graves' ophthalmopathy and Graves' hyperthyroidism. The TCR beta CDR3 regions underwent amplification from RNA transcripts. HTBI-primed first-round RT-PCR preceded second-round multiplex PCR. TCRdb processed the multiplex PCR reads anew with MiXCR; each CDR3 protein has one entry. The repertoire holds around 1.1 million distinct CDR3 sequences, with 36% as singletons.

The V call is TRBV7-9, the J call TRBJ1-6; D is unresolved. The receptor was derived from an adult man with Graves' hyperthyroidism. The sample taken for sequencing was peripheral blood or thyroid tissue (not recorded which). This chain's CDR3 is CASSQTGRIRLHF. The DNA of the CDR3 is TGTGCCAGCAGCCAGACCGGGAGGATCCGTCTCCACTTT.